This TCR beta chain was sequenced during a study of blood T cell repertoires in COVID-19. Study-level background: The origin of the acute and convalescent COVID-19 samples was the United States, Italy and Spain. Nucleic acid was either cDNA or gDNA, and it came from T cells, B-cell-depleted T cells, or PBMCs.

In the authors' workflow: Estimation of nucleated cell counts relied on the amplification of reference gene primers. Clones were read by immunoSEQ multiplex PCR, and TCRdb kept only the in-frame ones, dropping some. The V and J calls and clone size were taken over from that table, and D and trimming were inferred from the DNA. The table includes 150,000 to 200,000 clones, 75% to 80% detected once. This sequence originates from an elderly woman with acute or convalescent COVID-19. The sample consisted of peripheral blood.

The CDR3 loop reads CASSRQGRGEKLFF. CDR3 sequence (DNA): TGTGCCAGTAGCAGACAGGGACGTGGCGAAAAACTGTTTTTT. This chain connects TRBV19 to TRBJ1-4, with 7 nucleotides matching TRBD1. This CDR3 has 14 residues. Trimming cost V 6 bases and J 8 bases; bases outside gene matches: 9. Germline V CDR1 and CDR2: LNHDA, SQIVND (reference sequence).